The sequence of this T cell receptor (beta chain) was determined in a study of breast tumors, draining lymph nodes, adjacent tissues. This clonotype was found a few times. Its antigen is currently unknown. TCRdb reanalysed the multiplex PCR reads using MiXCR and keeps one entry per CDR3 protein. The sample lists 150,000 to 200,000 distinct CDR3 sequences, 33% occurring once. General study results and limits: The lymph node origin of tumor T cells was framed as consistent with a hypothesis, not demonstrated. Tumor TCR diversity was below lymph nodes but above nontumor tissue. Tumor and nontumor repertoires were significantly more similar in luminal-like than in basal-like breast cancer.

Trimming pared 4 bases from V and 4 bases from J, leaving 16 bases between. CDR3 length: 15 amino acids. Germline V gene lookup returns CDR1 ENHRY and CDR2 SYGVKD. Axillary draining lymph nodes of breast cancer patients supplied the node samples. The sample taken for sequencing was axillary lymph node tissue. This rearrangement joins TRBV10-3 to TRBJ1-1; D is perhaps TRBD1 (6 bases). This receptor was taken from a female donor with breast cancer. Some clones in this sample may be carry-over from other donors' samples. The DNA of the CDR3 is TGTGCCATCAGTGGTAGCAGGGGACGGATCACTGAAGCTTTCTTT. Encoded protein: CAISGSRGRITEAFF.